These T cell receptor beta chains were read from a single sample in a study of CD8 T cells in Susac syndrome. MiXCR, applied by TCRdb to the immunoSEQ multiplex PCR reads, yields one record per CDR3 protein. The profile shows fewer than 200,000 distinct CDR3 sequences, 90% to 95% of them singletons. Sequencing was performed on CD4+ T cells from PBMCs. The source is a human donor with Susac syndrome. Both conserved end residues are part of each CDR3. D genes are given only for firm matches. Rows give clone size only sometimes, using once, few, many, or a class for an expanded clone.

TRBJ2-3,TRBD2,TRBV4-2,.,CASSQNPTTSGRGDTQYF,TGTGCCAGCAGCCAAAATCCCACGACTAGCGGGCGGGGGGATACGCAGTATTTT
TRBJ2-1,.,TRBV12-3/TRBV12-4,.,CASRPTVIKGNEQFF,TGTGCCAGCAGGCCGACAGTTATCAAGGGCAATGAGCAGTTCTTC
TRBJ2-1,TRBD2,TRBV10-2,.,CASSGTSGEYNEQFF,TGCGCCAGCAGTGGGACTAGCGGGGAATACAATGAGCAGTTCTTC
TRBJ2-3,.,TRBV7-2,once,CASSLMGVSSTDTQYF,TGTGCCAGCAGCTTAATGGGGGTCTCTAGCACAGATACGCAGTATTTT
TRBJ2-7,.,TRBV25-1,.,CASSRQEISYEQYF,TGTGCCAGCAGTCGACAGGAGATCTCCTACGAGCAGTACTTC
TRBJ1-1,.,TRBV3-1,.,CASSLNNLMNTEAFF,TGTGCCAGCAGCCTAAACAATCTGATGAACACTGAAGCTTTCTTT
TRBJ2-7,.,TRBV28,once,CASTAGPTRTYEQYF,TGTGCCAGCACCGCCGGACCGACCCGAACCTACGAGCAGTACTTC
TRBJ2-5,.,TRBV9,.,CASSAERETQYF,TGTGCCAGCAGCGCAGAGCGGGAGACCCAGTACTTC
TRBJ2-6,.,TRBV2,.,CASSEDSSGANVLTF,TGTGCCAGCAGTGAGGACAGCTCTGGGGCCAACGTCCTGACTTTC
TRBJ2-7,TRBD1,TRBV18,.,CASSQGAYEQYF,TGTGCCAGCTCCCAGGGGGCCTACGAGCAGTACTTC
TRBJ2-7,.,TRBV2,.,CASSEGGRWPLPEQYF,TGTGCCAGCAGTGAAGGAGGGCGATGGCCTCTTCCCGAGCAGTACTTC
TRBJ2-3,TRBD2,TRBV7-2,once,CASSSGLGVDTQYF,TGTGCCAGCAGCTCGGGACTAGGGGTGGATACGCAGTATTTT
TRBJ2-7,.,TRBV20-1,.,CSARGLRLNYEQYF,TGCAGTGCTAGGGGGCTTAGGCTGAACTACGAGCAGTACTTC
TRBJ1-1,.,TRBV29-1,.,CSVASGGAEAFF,TGCAGCGTTGCAAGCGGGGGCGCTGAAGCTTTCTTT
TRBJ2-1,.,TRBV7-2,.,CASSGPSGEQFF,TGTGCCAGCAGCGGACCCTCGGGCGAGCAGTTCTTC
TRBJ1-6,.,TRBV7-2,.,CASSGLLGNSPLHF,TGTGCCAGCAGCGGACTCCTGGGGAATTCACCCCTCCACTTT
TRBJ1-3,.,TRBV13,.,CASSAPGSSGNTIYF,TGTGCCAGCAGCGCCCCCGGGAGCTCTGGAAACACCATATATTTT
TRBJ2-7,.,TRBV24-1,once,CATGNEPHYEQYF,TGTGCCACCGGGAACGAACCGCACTACGAGCAGTACTTC
TRBJ2-5,.,TRBV20-1,.,CSARDGGPETQYF,TGCAGTGCTAGAGATGGGGGCCCGGAGACCCAGTACTTC
TRBJ1-4,.,TRBV7-9,.,CASSPDKKLFF,TGTGCCAGCAGCCCCGATAAAAAACTGTTTTTT
TRBJ1-2,TRBD1,TRBV7-3,.,CASSATGGGYGYTF,TGTGCCAGCAGCGCTACAGGGGGCGGGTATGGCTACACCTTC
TRBJ1-5,.,TRBV12-3/TRBV12-4,.,CASSGAFTSGTQHF,TGTGCCAGCAGCGGGGCCTTTACGAGCGGAACCCAGCATTTT
TRBJ1-1,.,TRBV12-3/TRBV12-4,once,CASRQTGNTEAFF,TGTGCCAGCAGACAGACAGGGAACACTGAAGCTTTCTTT
TRBJ2-3,.,TRBV12-3/TRBV12-4,.,CASSLFLASFTDTQYF,TGTGCCAGCAGTTTATTCCTCGCGTCGTTCACAGATACGCAGTATTTT
TRBJ2-5,.,TRBV5-1,.,CASSLQVQETQYF,TGCGCCAGCAGCTTACAGGTCCAAGAGACCCAGTACTTC
TRBJ1-6,.,TRBV7-9,.,CASSLDQDSPLHF,TGTGCCAGCAGCTTAGACCAGGATTCACCCCTCCACTTT
TRBJ2-5,.,TRBV20-1,.,CSARDLGGYSPQETQYF,TGCAGTGCTAGAGATCTCGGTGGGTACAGTCCCCAAGAGACCCAGTACTTC
TRBJ2-5,.,TRBV2,.,CASIASQETQYF,TGTGCCAGCATAGCGAGTCAAGAGACCCAGTACTTC
TRBJ1-2,TRBD1,TRBV30,.,CAWSRTGLGYTF,TGTGCCTGGAGCAGGACAGGGCTCGGCTACACCTTC
TRBJ1-1,TRBD1,TRBV20-1,.,CSATGQGGWNTEAFF,TGCAGTGCCACCGGACAGGGGGGTTGGAACACTGAAGCTTTCTTT
TRBJ2-1,TRBD1,TRBV7-2,.,CASSYDRGEQFF,TGTGCCAGCAGCTATGACAGGGGCGAGCAGTTCTTC
TRBJ2-1,.,TRBV24-1,.,CATSDRGVGNEQFF,TGTGCCACCAGTGATCGAGGGGTGGGAAATGAGCAGTTCTTC
TRBJ2-2,.,TRBV12-3/TRBV12-4,.,CATRRGGTGELFF,TGTGCCACGAGGCGGGGAGGCACCGGGGAGCTGTTTTTT
TRBJ1-5,.,TRBV12-3/TRBV12-4,.,CASSSGPPGQPQHF,TGTGCCAGCAGTTCCGGGCCTCCGGGCCAGCCCCAGCATTTT
TRBJ1-2,.,TRBV4-2,.,CASSQGSGTGYGYTF,TGTGCCAGCAGCCAAGGATCCGGGACGGGCTATGGCTACACCTTC
TRBJ1-2,.,TRBV6-1,.,CARLFQRQRGYGYTF,TGTGCCAGGTTGTTTCAGCGCCAACGGGGCTATGGCTACACCTTC
TRBJ2-2,.,TRBV7-9,.,CASSLASDTGELFF,TGTGCCAGCAGCTTAGCCTCGGACACCGGGGAGCTGTTTTTT
TRBJ2-5,.,TRBV7-3,.,CASSFGGETQYF,TGTGCCAGCAGCTTTGGGGGGGAGACCCAGTACTTC
TRBJ2-1,TRBD2,TRBV5-1,.,CASSLATSGGYTEQFF,TGCGCCAGCAGCTTGGCCACTAGCGGGGGGTATACTGAGCAGTTCTTC
TRBJ1-5,.,TRBV20-1,.,CSARGTEDQPQHF,TGCAGTGCTAGAGGGACAGAAGATCAGCCCCAGCATTTT
TRBJ1-5,.,TRBV19,.,CATRGHKPNQPQHF,TGTGCCACCCGGGGACACAAACCAAATCAGCCCCAGCATTTT
TRBJ1-2,TRBD1,TRBV6-2/TRBV6-3,.,CASSPDRAWGYTF,TGTGCCAGCAGCCCGGACAGGGCCTGGGGCTACACCTTC
TRBJ1-1,TRBD1,TRBV20-1,.,CSAVAGTANTEAFF,TGCAGTGCTGTGGCAGGGACAGCGAACACTGAAGCTTTCTTT
TRBJ2-1,.,TRBV29-1,.,CSVDMKNEQFF,TGCAGCGTTGACATGAAGAATGAGCAGTTCTTC
TRBJ2-7,TRBD2,TRBV9,.,CASSYLGTSGSEQYF,TGTGCCAGCAGCTACCTTGGGACTAGCGGGAGCGAGCAGTACTTC
TRBJ2-3,TRBD2,TRBV4-3,.,CASSQDGGGSTDTQYF,TGCGCCAGCAGCCAAGACGGCGGGGGGAGCACAGATACGCAGTATTTT
TRBJ2-5,.,TRBV6-1,.,CASSEALGGVLKTQYF,TGTGCCAGCAGTGAAGCCCTCGGAGGGGTTTTGAAGACCCAGTACTTC
TRBJ1-2,.,TRBV5-1,.,CASSLGSAYGYTF,TGCGCCAGCAGCTTGGGGTCAGCCTATGGCTACACCTTC
TRBJ1-1,.,TRBV6-5,.,CASSYSVNPLNTEAFF,TGTGCCAGCAGTTACTCAGTGAACCCGTTGAACACTGAAGCTTTCTTT
TRBJ2-7,TRBD1,TRBV7-8,.,CASSMDRGYEQYF,TGTGCCAGCAGCATGGACAGGGGCTACGAGCAGTACTTC
TRBJ1-6,TRBD1,TRBV30,.,CAWSGTGMGNSPLHF,TGTGCCTGGAGTGGGACAGGGATGGGAAATTCACCCCTCCACTTT
TRBJ2-7,.,TRBV20-1,.,CSASQGVPYEQYF,TGCAGTGCTAGCCAGGGAGTCCCCTACGAGCAGTACTTC
TRBJ2-1,TRBD2,TRBV29-1,.,CSVLGTSGVVEQFF,TGCAGCGTTCTCGGGACTAGCGGGGTTGTTGAGCAGTTCTTC
TRBJ2-4,TRBD1,TRBV6-5,.,CASSYRTGNRDIQYF,TGTGCCAGCAGTTACAGGACAGGGAATCGGGACATTCAGTACTTC
TRBJ1-2,.,TRBV12-3/TRBV12-4,.,CASHEAGFYGYTF,TGTGCCAGCCACGAAGCAGGATTCTATGGCTACACCTTC
TRBJ1-2,TRBD1,TRBV29-1,.,CSVGTTGDYGYTF,TGCAGCGTCGGTACCACAGGGGACTATGGCTACACCTTC
TRBJ2-2,.,TRBV4-3,.,CASSQDLVGRAGELFF,TGCGCCAGCAGCCAAGATCTCGTTGGACGGGCCGGGGAGCTGTTTTTT